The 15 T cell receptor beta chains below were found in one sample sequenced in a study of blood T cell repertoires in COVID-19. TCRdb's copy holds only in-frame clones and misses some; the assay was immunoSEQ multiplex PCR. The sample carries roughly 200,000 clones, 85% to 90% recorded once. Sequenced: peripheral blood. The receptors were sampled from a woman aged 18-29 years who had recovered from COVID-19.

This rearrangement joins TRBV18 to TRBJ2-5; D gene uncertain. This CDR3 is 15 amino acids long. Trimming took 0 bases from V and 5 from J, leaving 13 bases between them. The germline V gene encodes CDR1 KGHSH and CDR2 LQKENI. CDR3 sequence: CASSPPNPLLETQYF. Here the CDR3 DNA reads TGTGCCAGCTCACCACCTAACCCACTTCTGGAGACCCAGTACTTC.

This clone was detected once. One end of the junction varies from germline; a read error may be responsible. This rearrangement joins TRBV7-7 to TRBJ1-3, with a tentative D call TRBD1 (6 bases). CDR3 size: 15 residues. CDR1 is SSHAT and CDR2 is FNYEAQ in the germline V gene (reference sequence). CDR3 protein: CASSPGASSGNTIYF. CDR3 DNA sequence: TGTGCTAGCAGCCCAGGGGCGAGCTCTGGAAACACCATATATTTT.

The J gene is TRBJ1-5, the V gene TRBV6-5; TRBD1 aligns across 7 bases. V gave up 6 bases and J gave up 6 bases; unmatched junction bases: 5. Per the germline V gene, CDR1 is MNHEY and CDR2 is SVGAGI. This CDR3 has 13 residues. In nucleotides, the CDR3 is TGTGCCAGCAGGAAACAGGGGAGTCAGCCCCAGCATTTT. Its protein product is CASRKQGSQPQHF.

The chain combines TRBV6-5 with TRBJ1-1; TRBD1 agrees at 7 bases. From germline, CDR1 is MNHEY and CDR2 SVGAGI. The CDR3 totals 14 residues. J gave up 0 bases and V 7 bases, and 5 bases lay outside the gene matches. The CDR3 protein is CASTGQVLNTEAFF. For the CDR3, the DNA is TGTGCCAGCACAGGACAGGTGTTGAACACTGAAGCTTTCTTT.

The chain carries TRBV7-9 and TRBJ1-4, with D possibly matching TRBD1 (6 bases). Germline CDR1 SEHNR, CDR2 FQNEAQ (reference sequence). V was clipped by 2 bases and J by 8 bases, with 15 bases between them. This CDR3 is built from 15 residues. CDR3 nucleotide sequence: TGTGCCAGCAGCTTAAGGTCAGGGGAAGGCGAAAAACTGTTTTTT. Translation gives CASSLRSGEGEKLFF.

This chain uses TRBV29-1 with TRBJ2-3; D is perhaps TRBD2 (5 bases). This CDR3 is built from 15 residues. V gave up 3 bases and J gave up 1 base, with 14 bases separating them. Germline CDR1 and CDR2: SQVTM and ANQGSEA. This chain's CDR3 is CSVDDVEGGTDTQYF. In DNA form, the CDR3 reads TGCAGCGTTGACGACGTCGAGGGTGGCACAGATACGCAGTATTTT.

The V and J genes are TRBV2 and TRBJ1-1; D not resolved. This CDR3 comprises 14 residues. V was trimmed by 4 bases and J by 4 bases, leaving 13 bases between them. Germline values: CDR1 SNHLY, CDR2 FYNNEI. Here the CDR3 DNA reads TGTGCCAGCAGTGTGCGAGTTGGTGTCACTGAAGCTTTCTTT. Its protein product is CASSVRVGVTEAFF.

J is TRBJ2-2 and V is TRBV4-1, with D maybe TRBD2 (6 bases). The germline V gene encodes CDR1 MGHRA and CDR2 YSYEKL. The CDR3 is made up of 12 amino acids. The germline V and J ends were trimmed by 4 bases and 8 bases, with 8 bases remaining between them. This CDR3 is CASSRGEGELFF. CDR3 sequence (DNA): TGCGCCAGCAGCCGGGGGGAGGGGGAGCTGTTTTTT.

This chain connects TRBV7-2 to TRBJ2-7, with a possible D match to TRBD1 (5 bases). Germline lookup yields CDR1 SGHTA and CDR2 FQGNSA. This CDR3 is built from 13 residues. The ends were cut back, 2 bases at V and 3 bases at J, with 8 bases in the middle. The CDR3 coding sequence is TGTGCCAGCAGCTTACCCCAGGGCTACGAGCAGTACTTC. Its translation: CASSLPQGYEQYF.

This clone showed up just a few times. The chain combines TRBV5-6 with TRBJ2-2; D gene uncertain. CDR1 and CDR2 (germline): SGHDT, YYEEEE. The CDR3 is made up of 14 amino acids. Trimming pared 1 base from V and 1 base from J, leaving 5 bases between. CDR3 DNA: TGTGCCAGCAGCTTGCCTAGGAACACCGGGGAGCTGTTTTTT. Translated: CASSLPRNTGELFF.

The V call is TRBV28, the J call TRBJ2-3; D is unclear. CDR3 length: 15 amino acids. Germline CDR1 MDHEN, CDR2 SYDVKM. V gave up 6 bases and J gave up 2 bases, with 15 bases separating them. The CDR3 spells CASRPEKLPTDTQYF. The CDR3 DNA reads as TGTGCCAGCAGACCTGAGAAACTCCCCACAGATACGCAGTATTTT.

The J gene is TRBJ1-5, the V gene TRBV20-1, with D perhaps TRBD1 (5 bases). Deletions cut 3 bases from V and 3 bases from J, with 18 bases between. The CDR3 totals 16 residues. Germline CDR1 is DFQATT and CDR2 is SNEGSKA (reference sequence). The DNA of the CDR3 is TGCAGTGCTAGTAGCGGGGGAAATCGGGACAATCAGCCCCAGCATTTT. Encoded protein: CSASSGGNRDNQPQHF.

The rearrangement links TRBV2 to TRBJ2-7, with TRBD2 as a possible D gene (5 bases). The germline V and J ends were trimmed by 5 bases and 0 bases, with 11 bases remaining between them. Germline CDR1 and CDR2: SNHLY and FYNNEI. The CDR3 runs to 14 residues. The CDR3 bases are TGTGCCAGCAGTTCCGGGGTGAACTCCTACGAGCAGTACGTC. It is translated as CASSSGVNSYEQYV.

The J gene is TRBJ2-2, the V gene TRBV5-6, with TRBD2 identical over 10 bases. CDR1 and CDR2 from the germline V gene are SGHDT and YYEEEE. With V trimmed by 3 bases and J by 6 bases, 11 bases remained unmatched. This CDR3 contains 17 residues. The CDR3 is CASSSIRSGRESGELFF. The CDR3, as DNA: TGTGCCAGCAGCTCGATTAGGAGCGGGAGGGAGTCCGGGGAGCTGTTTTTT.

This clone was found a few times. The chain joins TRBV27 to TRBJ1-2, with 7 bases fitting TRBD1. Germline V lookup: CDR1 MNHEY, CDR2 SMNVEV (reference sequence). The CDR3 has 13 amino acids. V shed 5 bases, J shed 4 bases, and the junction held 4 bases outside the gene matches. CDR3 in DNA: TGTGCCAGCAGTATCGACAGGGTCTATGGCTACACCTTC. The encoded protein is CASSIDRVYGYTF.